This T cell receptor beta chain was sequenced in a study of T cell responses to AZD1222 COVID-19 vaccine. Measured with immunoSEQ multiplex PCR; TCRdb has only the in-frame clones, and not every one. The sample contains roughly 120,000 clones, more than 80% of which appear only once. Note on this clone: What it binds is not known.

The germline V and J ends were trimmed by 2 bases and 5 bases, with 6 bases remaining between them. Germline V CDR1 and CDR2: MNHNY, SVGAGI (reference sequence). This CDR3 has 12 residues. Findings and limits, study-wide: The study reported that nearly half of spike-specific TCRs target unmutated variant regions. In a largely white British group with more females than males, clonal diversity was possibly underestimated. At baseline, just five to seven AZD1222 recipients tested seropositive.

This chain connects TRBV6-6 to TRBJ2-5; D ambiguous. This sequence originates from an adult who received the AZD1222 COVID-19 vaccine. Sequencing used peripheral blood, obtained 28 days after the second AZD1222 dose. CDR3 residues: CASSYSPETQYF. CDR3 nucleotide sequence: TGTGCCAGCAGTTACAGCCCCGAGACCCAGTACTTC.